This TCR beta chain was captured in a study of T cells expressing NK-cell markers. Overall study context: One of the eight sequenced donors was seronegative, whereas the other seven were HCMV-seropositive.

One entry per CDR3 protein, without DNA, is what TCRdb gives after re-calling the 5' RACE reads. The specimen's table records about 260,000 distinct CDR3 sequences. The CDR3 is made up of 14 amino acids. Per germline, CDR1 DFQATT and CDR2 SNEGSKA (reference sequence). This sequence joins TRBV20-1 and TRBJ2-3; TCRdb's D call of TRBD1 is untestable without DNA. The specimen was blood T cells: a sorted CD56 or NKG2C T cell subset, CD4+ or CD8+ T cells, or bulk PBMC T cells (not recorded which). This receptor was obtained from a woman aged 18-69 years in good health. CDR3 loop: CRARATGSTDTQYF.